The source of this T cell receptor (beta chain) is a study of T-cell memory formation after mild COVID-19. Looking at the study overall: The two donors had largely donor-specific TCR clusters.

Overall study results and limits: Contracting clones from day 15 to 85 showed balanced CD4/CD8; later expanders favored CD4+.

TCRdb itself ran the 5' RACE reads through MiXCR, one entry per CDR3 protein. Here the sample spans around 250,000 distinct CDR3 sequences, 15% to 20% being singletons. Remarks on this clonotype: What it recognizes is unknown.

The V segment lost 3 bases and the J segment 10 bases; nucleotides outside the gene matches: 3. Germline values: CDR1 SGHDN, CDR2 FVKESK. The CDR3 has 12 amino acids. The chain couples TRBV14 to TRBJ1-1; 9 bases agree with TRBD1. The source is a man aged 18 to 29 who had mild COVID-19 (a few samples of this study predate the infection). Cell type and time point are not known. The sequencing input was PBMCs or a T cell subset sorted from them (not recorded which). CDR3 DNA: TGTGCCAGCAGCCACGGACAGGGGCGAGCTTTCTTT. Translated, it gives CASSHGQGRAFF.